This entry features one T cell receptor beta chain sequence. An even split of each subset's genomic DNA across several immunoSEQ plates was performed. Profiling relied on immunoSEQ multiplex PCR, and the TCRdb table lists in-frame clones only, not all of them. This sample yields some 2.4 million clones, of which roughly 93% are seen a single time; about 0.38% belongs to the top ten. Every donor, a Caucasian adult, lived in Nashville, Tennessee. This specimen belongs to a study of shared clonotypes between healthy human individuals. This CDR3 spans 15 amino acids. Germline V gene lookup returns CDR1 LGHNA and CDR2 YSLEER. V gave up 0 bases and J gave up 12 bases; unmatched junction bases: 11.

The sample was naive CD4+ T cells from PBMCs. Subset meaning: CD45RA+ positively selected. The gene calls are TRBV4-3 and TRBJ2-1; 7 bases are a match to TRBD2. The TCR comes from a man between 18 and 29 years old in good health. Some clones in this sample may be carry-over from other donors' samples. The CDR3 bases are TGCGCCAGCAGCCAAGAATGGGACTACCGCACTGGGCAGTTCTTC. The encoded protein is CASSQEWDYRTGQFF.